These T cell receptor beta chains were read from a single sample in a study of blood T cell repertoires in COVID-19. The method was immunoSEQ multiplex PCR; TCRdb's version includes in-frame clones alone and lacks a portion of them. Of 72,000 or so clones listed, 80% to 90% are singletons. The sample consisted of peripheral blood. Source of these receptors: a man aged 50 to 59 with active COVID-19. Each CDR3 is given with its conserved first and last residue. Fields, in order: clone size, D gene, V gene, J gene, CDR3 protein, CDR3 DNA. D genes are given only for firm matches. Only some rows state a clone size, as once, few, many or a class for expanded clones.

>-|-|TRBV7-6|TRBJ2-2
CASSPSWTVLGGELFF
TGTGCCAGCAGCCCTAGCTGGACAGTCCTTGGCGGGGAGCTGTTTTTT
>-|-|TRBV2|TRBJ2-7
CASSERQALSYEQYF
TGTGCCAGCAGTGAGAGGCAAGCACTCTCCTACGAGCAGTACTTC
>-|TRBD1|TRBV5-1|TRBJ1-2
CASSFAGTGGPNYGYTF
TGCGCCAGCAGCTTTGCCGGGACAGGGGGGCCCAACTATGGCTACACCTTC
>-|-|TRBV29-1|TRBJ1-5
CSVVVTGIGNQPQHF
TGCAGCGTTGTGGTCACAGGGATTGGGAATCAGCCCCAGCATTTT
>-|TRBD1|TRBV5-1|TRBJ1-4
CASSLAGQGDEKLFF
TGCGCCAGCAGCTTGGCGGGACAGGGTGATGAAAAACTGTTTTTT
>-|TRBD2|TRBV10-3|TRBJ2-1
CAISETSGSQNEQFF
TGTGCCATCAGTGAGACTAGCGGGAGTCAAAATGAGCAGTTCTTC
>-|-|TRBV5-6|TRBJ1-5
CASSLESYSNQPQHF
TGTGCCAGCAGCTTGGAGAGTTATAGCAATCAGCCCCAGCATTTT
>-|-|TRBV6-2/TRBV6-3|TRBJ1-2
CASSVGRQGGYTF
TGTGCCAGCAGTGTCGGGCGCCAGGGCGGCTACACCTTC
>-|TRBD1|TRBV4-1|TRBJ1-3
CASSQDRALNTIYF
TGCGCCAGCAGCCAGGACAGGGCCTTAAACACCATATATTTT
>-|TRBD1|TRBV27|TRBJ1-5
CASRPGQGYNQPQHF
TGTGCCAGCAGACCTGGACAGGGGTACAATCAGCCCCAGCATTTT
>-|-|TRBV7-2|TRBJ1-2
CASSLGRGGYGYTF
TGTGCCAGCAGCCTCGGGAGGGGGGGCTACGGCTACACCTTC
>once|TRBD2|TRBV2|TRBJ2-7
CASKAGGRYEQYF
TGTGCCAGCAAGGCGGGGGGTCGCTACGAGCAGTACTTC
>-|TRBD1|TRBV10-3|TRBJ2-2
CAISGDSTAELFF
TGTGCCATCAGTGGGGACAGCACCGCGGAGCTGTTTTTT
>-|-|TRBV2|TRBJ2-5
CASSRDIQETQYF
TGTGCCAGCAGCCGGGACATTCAAGAGACCCAGTACTTC
>-|TRBD2|TRBV9|TRBJ2-7
CASSGGGAAREQYF
TGTGCCAGCAGCGGCGGGGGGGCCGCCCGCGAGCAGTACTTC
>-|-|TRBV6-1|TRBJ1-1
CASRQGDTEAFF
TGTGCCAGCAGACAGGGAGACACTGAAGCTTTCTTT
>few|-|TRBV24-1|TRBJ2-1
CATSDGSPGYNEQFF
TGTGCCACCAGTGACGGTTCCCCGGGGTACAATGAGCAGTTCTTC
>once|TRBD2|TRBV6-2/TRBV6-3|TRBJ2-5
CASSYRRLAGGPIEETQYF
TGTGCCAGCAGTTACCGCCGACTAGCGGGGGGACCAATTGAAGAGACCCAGTACTTC
>-|TRBD2|TRBV2|TRBJ2-1
CASSAGTSGPNEQFF
TGTGCCAGCAGTGCCGGGACTAGCGGGCCCAATGAGCAGTTCTTC
>once|-|TRBV4-1|TRBJ2-4
CASSQEPGWANIQYF
TGCGCCAGCAGCCAAGAGCCAGGGTGGGCAAACATTCAGTACTTC
>-|TRBD1|TRBV7-6|TRBJ2-7
CASSSRRGTGLYEQYF
TGTGCCAGCAGCTCACGACGCGGGACAGGTCTCTACGAGCAGTACTTC
>-|-|TRBV29-1|TRBJ2-7
CSVVWGTLTYEQYF
TGCAGCGTTGTTTGGGGGACATTAACCTACGAGCAGTACTTC
>-|TRBD1|TRBV5-1|TRBJ1-2
CASSLSGTGNSLYGYTF
TGCGCCAGCAGCTTGAGTGGGACAGGGAACTCACTCTATGGCTACACCTTC
>once|-|TRBV28|TRBJ1-1
CASILHSSAFF
TGTGCCAGCATCCTGCACTCTTCGGCTTTCTTT
>-|TRBD1|TRBV6-5|TRBJ1-6
CASSYSGTGDWSPLHF
TGTGCCAGCAGTTATTCCGGGACAGGGGATTGGTCACCCCTCCACTTT
>-|-|TRBV3-1/TRBV3-2|TRBJ2-7
CAALIFPGFSYEQYF
TGTGCCGCTTTAATATTTCCAGGGTTCTCCTACGAGCAGTACTTC
>-|-|TRBV6-5|TRBJ2-1
CASSPRGILRNEQFF
TGTGCCAGCAGCCCCCGCGGGATACTCAGGAATGAGCAGTTCTTC
>once|-|TRBV11-2|TRBJ2-3
CASSHMDTQYF
TGTGCCAGCAGCCACATGGATACGCAGTATTTT
>-|-|TRBV27|TRBJ1-1
CASSFGDYTEAFF
TGTGCCAGCAGTTTCGGGGACTACACTGAAGCTTTCTTT
>-|-|TRBV18|TRBJ2-2
CASSPPAGANTGELFF
TGTGCCAGCTCACCACCAGCAGGCGCGAACACCGGGGAGCTGTTTTTT
>-|-|TRBV18|TRBJ2-2
CASSPRGQGDTGELFF
TGTGCCAGCTCACCACGGGGGCAGGGTGACACCGGGGAGCTGTTTTTT
>-|TRBD2|TRBV7-2|TRBJ2-3
CASSSQTSGRWDTQYF
TGTGCCAGCAGCTCACAGACTAGCGGGAGATGGGATACGCAGTATTTT
>-|-|TRBV27|TRBJ1-5
CASSRQYSNQPQHF
TGTGCCAGCAGTAGACAGTATAGCAATCAGCCCCAGCATTTT
>-|-|TRBV6-5|TRBJ2-7
CASARGLGHYEQYF
TGTGCCAGCGCCAGGGGCCTAGGACACTACGAGCAGTACTTC
>-|TRBD1|TRBV5-4|TRBJ1-5
CASSRDRDSNQPQHF
TGTGCCAGCAGCCGAGACAGGGATAGCAATCAGCCCCAGCATTTT
>-|-|TRBV18|TRBJ1-1
CASSPRQGVYTEAFF
TGTGCCAGCTCACCACGGCAAGGGGTGTACACTGAAGCTTTCTTT
>-|-|TRBV7-3|TRBJ2-7
CASSLTGGTYEQYF
TGTGCCAGCAGCTTAACTGGGGGCACCTACGAGCAGTACTTC
>-|-|TRBV18|TRBJ1-1
CASSPITRNTEAFF
TGTGCCAGCTCACCCATTACCAGGAACACTGAAGCTTTCTTT
>-|TRBD1|TRBV29-1|TRBJ2-7
CSVPGQEYEQYF
TGCAGCGTGCCGGGACAGGAGTACGAGCAGTACTTC
>-|TRBD1|TRBV2|TRBJ1-5
CASRGQGDNQPQHF
TGTGCCAGCAGAGGACAGGGGGACAATCAGCCCCAGCATTTT
>-|TRBD2|TRBV28|TRBJ2-1
CASSFFLLAGGYNEQFF
TGTGCCAGCAGTTTTTTCCTACTAGCGGGGGGGTACAATGAGCAGTTCTTC
>-|-|TRBV4-3|TRBJ1-5
CASSQVRGQPQHF
TGCGCCAGCAGCCAAGTAAGGGGTCAGCCCCAGCATTTT
>-|-|TRBV9|TRBJ2-5
CASSLTPREATQYF
TGTGCCAGCAGCCTGACCCCCCGCGAGGCGACCCAGTACTTC
>-|-|TRBV6-5|TRBJ1-2
CASSATTGEGYTF
TGTGCCAGCAGCGCTACCACGGGTGAGGGCTACACCTTC
>-|-|TRBV16|TRBJ1-2
CASSSGTNYGYTF
TGTGCCAGCAGCAGTGGCACTAACTATGGCTACACCTTC
>-|TRBD1|TRBV19|TRBJ2-6
CASTPGQGNGANVLTF
TGTGCCAGTACCCCGGGACAGGGCAACGGGGCCAACGTCCTGACTTTC
>-|TRBD2|TRBV6-6|TRBJ2-3
CASRGGGAPDTQYF
TGTGCCAGCAGGGGCGGGGGGGCTCCAGATACGCAGTATTTT
>-|-|TRBV2|TRBJ1-5
CASSEDHGQPQHF
TGTGCCAGCAGTGAAGACCACGGGCAGCCCCAGCATTTT
>-|-|TRBV6-6|TRBJ1-1
CASSLGGQGKTLKLSVPIFF
TGTGCCAGCAGCCTAGGTGGGCAGGGGAAAACACTGAAGCTGAGTGTCCCTATTTTCTTT
>once|TRBD1|TRBV30|TRBJ1-1
CAWIGQGNTEAFF
TGTGCCTGGATTGGACAGGGGAACACTGAAGCTTTCTTT
>-|TRBD2|TRBV14|TRBJ2-3
CASSKLAGGPRDTQYF
TGTGCCAGCAGCAAACTAGCGGGGGGGCCTAGGGATACGCAGTATTTT
>-|-|TRBV6-6|TRBJ1-5
CASSRVGDGSNQPQHF
TGTGCCAGCAGCCGCGTAGGAGACGGTAGCAATCAGCCCCAGCATTTT
>-|-|TRBV4-2|TRBJ2-6
CASRQDQGSTGANVLTF
TGTGCCAGCAGGCAAGACCAGGGGAGTACTGGGGCCAACGTCCTGACTTTC
>once|-|TRBV5-1|TRBJ1-6
CASSLQGSGNSPLHF
TGCGCCAGCAGCCTCCAGGGTTCCGGTAATTCACCCCTCCACTTT
>once|-|TRBV28|TRBJ2-1
CASSRSSYNEQFF
TGTGCCAGCTCTAGGAGCTCCTACAATGAGCAGTTCTTC
>-|-|TRBV5-1|TRBJ2-1
CASSLTSTYNEQFF
TGCGCCAGCAGCTTGACTAGTACCTACAATGAGCAGTTCTTC